This T cell receptor beta chain emerged from a study of regulatory T cells in long-lasting Graves disease. iRepertoire HTBI primers and Arm-PCR of CDR3 regions built TCR beta libraries. TCRdb processed the multiplex PCR reads anew with MiXCR; each CDR3 protein has one entry. The sample records hundreds of thousands of distinct CDR3 sequences, around 17% being singletons. Time point defined: newly diagnosed GD, antithyroid drugs for less than 3 months. PBMCs provided the RNA from which the TCR library was made. A volume of approximately 10 milliliters of peripheral blood was collected in EDTA tubes. Trimming cost V 4 bases and J 8 bases, with 18 bases left between them. This CDR3 contains 14 residues. Germline V gene data show CDR1 as DFQATT and CDR2 as SNEGSKA (reference sequence). This clonotype was counted ten times or more. Another study also made use of these data, one on T cells in Graves' hyperthyroidism and ophthalmopathy. That study adds: RT-PCR in the first round (using the HTBI primer set) targeted the TCR CDR3.

The material sequenced was peripheral blood mononuclear cells (PBMCs), taken at new diagnosis, from a patient treated with antithyroid drugs. The clonotype comes from a woman aged 25 to 39 with Graves disease. This sequence joins TRBV20-1 and TRBJ2-1; D unclear. The DNA for the CDR3 is TGCAGTGCTACCTTCAGGATCGGTCGTGATGAGCAGTTCTTC. It encodes CSATFRIGRDEQFF.